This entry describes one T cell receptor (beta chain). These data are taken from a study of blood T cell repertoires in COVID-19. Libraries were prepared by immunoSEQ multiplex PCR; TCRdb keeps only in-frame clonotypes and omits some of them. The table lists approximately 190,000 clones, just under 85% of them singletons. This clonotype was obtained from a human donor with acute or convalescent COVID-19. The donor label of this sample is uncertain. Sequenced input: peripheral blood.

This chain's CDR3 is CASSRQSGTSLYNEQFF. CDR3 DNA sequence: TGCGCCAGCAGCCGCCAGTCCGGGACTAGCCTATACAATGAGCAGTTCTTC. The J gene is TRBJ2-1, the V gene TRBV4-3; 9 bases are a match to TRBD2. The CDR3 has 17 amino acids. V shed 4 bases, J shed 4 bases, and the junction held 11 bases outside the gene matches. Germline V gene lookup returns CDR1 LGHNA and CDR2 YSLEER.